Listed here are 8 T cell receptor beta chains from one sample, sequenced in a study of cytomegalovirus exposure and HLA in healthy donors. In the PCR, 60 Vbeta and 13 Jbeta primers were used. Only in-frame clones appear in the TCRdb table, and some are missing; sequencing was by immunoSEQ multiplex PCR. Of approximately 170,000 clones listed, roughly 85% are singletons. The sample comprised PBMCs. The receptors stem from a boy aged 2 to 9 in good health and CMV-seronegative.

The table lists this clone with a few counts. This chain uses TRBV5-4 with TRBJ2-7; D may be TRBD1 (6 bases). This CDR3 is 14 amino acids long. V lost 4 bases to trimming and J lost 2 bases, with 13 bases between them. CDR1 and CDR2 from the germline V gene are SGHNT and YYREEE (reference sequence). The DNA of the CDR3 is TGTGCCAGCAGCACGGAGGACAGTACCTACGAGCAGTACTTC. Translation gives CASSTEDSTYEQYF.

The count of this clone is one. As DNA, the CDR3 is TGTGCCAGCAGCCCTGACAGCGTCCCGGTGACCCAGTACTTC. Its protein product is CASSPDSVPVTQYF. V is TRBV25-1 and J is TRBJ2-5, with D tentatively TRBD1 (5 bases). Trimming cost V 6 bases and J 7 bases, with 18 bases left between them. The CDR3 totals 14 residues. The germline gives CDR1 MGHDK, CDR2 SYGVNS.

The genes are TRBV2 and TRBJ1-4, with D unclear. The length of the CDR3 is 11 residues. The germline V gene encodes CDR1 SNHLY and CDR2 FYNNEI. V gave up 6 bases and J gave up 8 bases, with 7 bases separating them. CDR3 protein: CASRNGEKLFF. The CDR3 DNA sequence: TGTGCCAGCAGAAACGGGGAAAAACTGTTTTTT.

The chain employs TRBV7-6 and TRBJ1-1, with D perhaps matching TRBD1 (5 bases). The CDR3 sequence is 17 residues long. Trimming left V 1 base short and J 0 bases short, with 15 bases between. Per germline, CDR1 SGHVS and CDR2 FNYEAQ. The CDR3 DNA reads TGTGCCAGCAGCTTAGTGGCGGGACGGCAGATGAACACTGAAGCTTTCTTT. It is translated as CASSLVAGRQMNTEAFF.

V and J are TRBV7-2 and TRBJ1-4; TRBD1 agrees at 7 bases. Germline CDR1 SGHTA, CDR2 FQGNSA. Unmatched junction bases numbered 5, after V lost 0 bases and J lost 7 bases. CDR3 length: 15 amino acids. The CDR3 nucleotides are TGTGCCAGCAGCTTAGCGACAGGGCGGAGTGAAAAACTGTTTTTT. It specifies CASSLATGRSEKLFF.

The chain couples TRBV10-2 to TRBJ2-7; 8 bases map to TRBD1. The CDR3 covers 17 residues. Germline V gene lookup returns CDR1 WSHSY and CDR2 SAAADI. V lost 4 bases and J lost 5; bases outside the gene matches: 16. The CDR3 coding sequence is TGCGCCAGCAGTGGGCGAGTTAGAGGACAGGGCATGAACGAGCAGTACGTC. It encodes CASSGRVRGQGMNEQYV.

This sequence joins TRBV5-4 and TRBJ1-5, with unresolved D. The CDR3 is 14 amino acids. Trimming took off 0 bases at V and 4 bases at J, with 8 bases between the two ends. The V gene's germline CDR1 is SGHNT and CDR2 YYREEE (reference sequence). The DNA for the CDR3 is TGTGCCAGCAGCTTGGCCGGAGGTAATCAGCCCCAGCATTTT. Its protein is CASSLAGGNQPQHF.

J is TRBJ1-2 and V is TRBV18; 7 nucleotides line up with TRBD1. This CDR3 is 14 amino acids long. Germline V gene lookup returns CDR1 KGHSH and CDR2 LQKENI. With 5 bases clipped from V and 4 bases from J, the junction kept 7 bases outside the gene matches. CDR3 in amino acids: CASSSGQQPYGYTF. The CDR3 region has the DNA TGTGCCAGCTCATCGGGACAGCAGCCCTATGGCTACACCTTC.